The subject of this entry is one T cell receptor beta chain. These data come from a study of blood T cell repertoires in COVID-19. CDR1 and CDR2 from the germline V gene are SGHRS and YFSETQ. V was clipped by 4 bases and J by 6 bases, with 10 bases between them. The CDR3 is 13 residues long. Profiled with immunoSEQ multiplex PCR; TCRdb holds only in-frame clones, not every one. The sample lists around 150,000 clones, about 81% occurring once. The genes are TRBV5-1 and TRBJ2-2, with D possibly matching TRBD1 (6 bases). The sample consisted of PBMCs or T cells enriched from blood (not recorded which). This TCR was recovered from a man aged 45 to 65 who had recovered from COVID-19. DNA of the CDR3: TGCGCCAGCAGCGAACAGGGATCCGGGGAGCTGTTTTTT. Its protein product is CASSEQGSGELFF.